What follows is one TCR beta chain and its context. Its specificity is unknown. Germline V lookup: CDR1 KGHSH, CDR2 LQKENI. The CDR3 runs to 16 residues. V gave up 4 bases and J gave up 7 bases, with 20 bases separating them. Sequencing used immunoSEQ version 4 in survey mode. Repertoires were generated with immunoSEQ multiplex PCR, while TCRdb's copy carries only in-frame clones and drops some. In the table there are about 20,000 clones, 75% to 85% of which are singletons. Cells were stimulated with CMV-infected fibroblast lysates at roughly 10 ug/mL. Responding CD4+ T cells were sorted by upregulation of both CD40 ligand and CD69. The data originate from a study of persistence of HIV-infected CD4 T cells. About the research overall: Donors had been on suppressive ART for a median of around eight years. Study conclusions and caveats: Antigen-responding cells were enriched for degenerate expanded CDR3beta sequences.

The source is an adult man with HIV who was CMV-seropositive. The source material was CD4+ T cells sorted from PBMCs after roughly 18-hour stimulation, sampled from a patient who received antiretroviral therapy. The V call is TRBV18, the J call TRBJ2-1; D gene unclear. CDR3 bases: TGTGCCAGCTCACTTTTGGCCGGGCCAAGGGTTAATGAGCAGTTCTTC. Translating it yields CASSLLAGPRVNEQFF.